This T cell receptor beta chain derives from a study of early T cells in non-severe SARS-CoV-2 infection. About the research overall: Sequencing used unsorted whole-blood bulk RNA, so chains lack pairing.

The table lists this clonotype with many counts. The target antigen is unknown. The germline V gene encodes CDR1 DFQATT and CDR2 SNEGSKA (reference sequence). This CDR3 spans 15 amino acids. The ends were cut back, 0 bases at V and 3 bases at J, with 15 bases in the middle. Study results and limitations: There was a bias toward anti-spike CD8 responses in VDJdb matching, which missed private and CD4 specificities.

Unique molecular identifiers tagged individual cDNA molecules. TCRdb re-analysed the 5' RACE reads in MiXCR, keeping a single row per CDR3 protein. The table shows tens of thousands of distinct CDR3 sequences, with approximately 12% occurring only once. The origin of this receptor is an adult who was a healthcare worker with PCR-confirmed SARS-CoV-2 infection or an uninfected control (not recorded which). V gene TRBV20-1 combines with J gene TRBJ2-7; tentatively, D is TRBD2 (6 bases). Sequencing used whole blood. CDR3 residues: CSARDASGRHYEQYF. CDR3 DNA: TGCAGTGCTAGAGATGCCAGCGGGCGCCACTACGAGCAGTACTTC.